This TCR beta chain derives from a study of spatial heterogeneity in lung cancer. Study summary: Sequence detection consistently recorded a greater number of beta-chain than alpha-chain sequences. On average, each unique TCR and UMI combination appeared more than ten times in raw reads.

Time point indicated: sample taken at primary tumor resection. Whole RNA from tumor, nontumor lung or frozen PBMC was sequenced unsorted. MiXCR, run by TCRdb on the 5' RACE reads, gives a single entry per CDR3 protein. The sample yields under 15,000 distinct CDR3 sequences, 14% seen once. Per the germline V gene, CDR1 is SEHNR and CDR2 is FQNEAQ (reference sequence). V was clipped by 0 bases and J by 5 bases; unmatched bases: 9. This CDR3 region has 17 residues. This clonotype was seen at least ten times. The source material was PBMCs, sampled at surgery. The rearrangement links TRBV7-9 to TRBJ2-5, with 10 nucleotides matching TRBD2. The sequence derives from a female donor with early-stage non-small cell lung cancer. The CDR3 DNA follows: TGTGCCAGCAGCTTAGCTAGGGGACTAGCGAAGGAGGAGACCCAGTACTTC. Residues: CASSLARGLAKEETQYF. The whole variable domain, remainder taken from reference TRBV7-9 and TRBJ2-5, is DTGVSQNPRHKITKRGQNVTFRCDPISEHNRLYWYRQTLGQGPEFLTYFQNEAQLEKSRLLSDRFSAERPKGSFSTLEIQRTEQGDSAMYLCASSLARGLAKEETQYFGPGTRLLVL.